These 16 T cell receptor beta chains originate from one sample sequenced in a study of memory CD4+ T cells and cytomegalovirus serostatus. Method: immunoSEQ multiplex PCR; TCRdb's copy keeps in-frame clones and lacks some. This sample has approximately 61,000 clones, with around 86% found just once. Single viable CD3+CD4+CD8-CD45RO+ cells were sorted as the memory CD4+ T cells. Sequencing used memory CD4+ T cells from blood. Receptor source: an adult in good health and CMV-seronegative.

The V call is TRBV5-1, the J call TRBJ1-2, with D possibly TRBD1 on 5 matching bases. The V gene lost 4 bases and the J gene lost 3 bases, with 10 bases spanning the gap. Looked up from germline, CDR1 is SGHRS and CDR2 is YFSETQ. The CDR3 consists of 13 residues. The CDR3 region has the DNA TGCGCCAGCAGCCCCGGCAGGGACTATGGCTACACCTTC. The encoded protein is CASSPGRDYGYTF.

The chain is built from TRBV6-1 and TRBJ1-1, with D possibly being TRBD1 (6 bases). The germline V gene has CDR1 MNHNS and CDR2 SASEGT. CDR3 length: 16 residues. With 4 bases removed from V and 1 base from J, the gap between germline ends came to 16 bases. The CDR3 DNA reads TGTGCCAGCAGTGTTCTGGGGGCGACACCGAACACTGAAGCTTTCTTT. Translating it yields CASSVLGATPNTEAFF.

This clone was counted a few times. The CDR3 spells CASSRERGNSPLHF. The CDR3 bases are TGCGCCAGCAGTCGGGAACGGGGGAATTCACCCCTCCACTTT. J is TRBJ1-6 and V is TRBV5-1, with TRBD1 as a possible D gene (5 bases). Germline CDR1 is SGHRS and CDR2 is YFSETQ. V lost 5 bases and J 7 bases, leaving 13 bases between the germline ends. CDR3 length equals 14 residues.

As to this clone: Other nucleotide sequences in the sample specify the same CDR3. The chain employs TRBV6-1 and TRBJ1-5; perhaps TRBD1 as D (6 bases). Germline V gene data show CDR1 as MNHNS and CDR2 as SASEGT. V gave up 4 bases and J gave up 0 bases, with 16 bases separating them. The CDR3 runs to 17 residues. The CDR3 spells CASSAWTAAYSNQPQHF. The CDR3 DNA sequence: TGTGCCAGCAGTGCCTGGACAGCGGCTTATAGCAATCAGCCCCAGCATTTT.

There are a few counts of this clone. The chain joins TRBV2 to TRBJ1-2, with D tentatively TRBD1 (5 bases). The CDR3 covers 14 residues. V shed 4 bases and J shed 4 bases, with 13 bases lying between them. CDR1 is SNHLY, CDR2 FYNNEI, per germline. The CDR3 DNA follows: TGTGCCAGCAGTGGCCCCGGGACGGGCTATGGCTACACCTTC. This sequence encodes CASSGPGTGYGYTF.

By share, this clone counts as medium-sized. DNA for the CDR3: TGTGCCATCAGAGGACCGGGACAGGGTTCCTACGAGCAGTACTTC. Translation: CAIRGPGQGSYEQYF. The rearrangement joins TRBV10-3 to TRBJ2-7; TRBD1 matches at 9 bases. The germline V gene encodes CDR1 ENHRY and CDR2 SYGVKD. The CDR3 consists of 15 residues. V lost 6 bases to trimming and J lost 1 base; unmatched junction nucleotides: 7.

The CDR3 region is CASSLTGRTEAFF. CDR3 nucleotide sequence: TGTGCCAGCAGCTTAACAGGGAGGACTGAAGCTTTCTTT. J is TRBJ1-1 and V is TRBV7-2; maybe TRBD1 (6 bases). Germline CDR1 SGHTA, CDR2 FQGNSA. Trimming removed 2 bases at V and 5 bases at J, with 9 bases between. The CDR3 is 13 amino acids.

The CDR3 reads CASSLVVSTYEQYF. The CDR3 bases are TGCGCCAGCAGCTTGGTTGTCAGCACCTACGAGCAGTACTTC. This chain links TRBV5-1 with TRBJ2-7, with no clear D. The CDR3 has 14 residues. Germline CDR1 reads SGHRS; CDR2 reads YFSETQ. The V gene lost 0 bases and the J gene lost 2 bases, with 9 bases spanning the gap.

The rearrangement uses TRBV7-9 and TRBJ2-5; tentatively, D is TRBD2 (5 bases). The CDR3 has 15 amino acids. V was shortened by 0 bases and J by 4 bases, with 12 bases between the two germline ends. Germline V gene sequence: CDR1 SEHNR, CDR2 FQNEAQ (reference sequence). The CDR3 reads CASSLAGSYGETQYF. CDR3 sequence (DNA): TGTGCCAGCAGCTTAGCGGGGAGCTATGGAGAGACCCAGTACTTC.

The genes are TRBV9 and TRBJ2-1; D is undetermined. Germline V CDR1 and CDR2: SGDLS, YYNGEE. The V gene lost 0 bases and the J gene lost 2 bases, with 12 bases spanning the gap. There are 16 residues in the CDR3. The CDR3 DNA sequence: TGTGCCAGCAGCGTAGAGATGGGGTGGCCCTACAATGAGCAGTTCTTC. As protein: CASSVEMGWPYNEQFF. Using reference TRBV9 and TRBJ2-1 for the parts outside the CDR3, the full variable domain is DSGVTQTPKHLITATGQRVTLRCSPRSGDLSVYWYQQSLDQGLQFLIQYYNGEERAKGNILERFSAQQFPDLHSELNLSSLELGDSALYFCASSVEMGWPYNEQFFGPGTRLTVL.

The CDR3 sequence: CASSLQGNSGNTIYF. The DNA for the CDR3 is TGTGCCAGCAGTTTACAGGGGAACTCTGGAAACACCATATATTTT. The chain combines TRBV6-6 with TRBJ1-3; 7 bases are shared with TRBD1. V trimming: 4 bases; J trimming: 0 bases; junction bases outside the gene matches: 3. CDR3 length: 15 amino acids. Per the germline V gene, CDR1 is MNHNY and CDR2 is SVGAGI (reference sequence).

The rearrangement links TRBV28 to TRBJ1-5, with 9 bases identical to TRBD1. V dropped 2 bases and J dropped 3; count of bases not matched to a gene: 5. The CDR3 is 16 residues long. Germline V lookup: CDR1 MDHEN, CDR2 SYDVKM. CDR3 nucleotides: TGTGCCAGCAGTTTACCGACAGGGGGTCCCAATCAGCCCCAGCATTTT. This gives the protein CASSLPTGGPNQPQHF.

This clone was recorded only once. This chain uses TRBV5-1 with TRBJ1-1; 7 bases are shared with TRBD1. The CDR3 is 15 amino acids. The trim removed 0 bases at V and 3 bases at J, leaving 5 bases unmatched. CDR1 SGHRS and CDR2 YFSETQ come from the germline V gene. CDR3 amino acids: CASSLAGDSYTEAFF. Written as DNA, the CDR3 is TGCGCCAGCAGCTTGGCCGGGGACAGTTACACTGAAGCTTTCTTT.

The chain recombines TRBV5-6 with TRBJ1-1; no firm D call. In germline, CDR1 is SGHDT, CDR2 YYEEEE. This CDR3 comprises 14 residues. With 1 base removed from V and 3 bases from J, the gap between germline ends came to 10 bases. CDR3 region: CASSLNRRHTEAFF. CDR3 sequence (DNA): TGTGCCAGCAGCTTGAATAGAAGGCACACTGAAGCTTTCTTT.

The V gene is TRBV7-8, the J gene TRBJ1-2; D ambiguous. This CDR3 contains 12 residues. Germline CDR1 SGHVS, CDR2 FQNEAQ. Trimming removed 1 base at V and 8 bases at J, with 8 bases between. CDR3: CASSLERRGYTF. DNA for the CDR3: TGTGCCAGCAGCTTAGAGCGGAGGGGCTACACCTTC.

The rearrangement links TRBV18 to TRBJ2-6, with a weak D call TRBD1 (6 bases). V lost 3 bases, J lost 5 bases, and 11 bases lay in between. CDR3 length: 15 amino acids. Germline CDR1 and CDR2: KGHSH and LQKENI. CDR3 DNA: TGTGCCAGCTCACCCCAGGGGAACTGGGCCAACGTCCTGACTTTC. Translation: CASSPQGNWANVLTF.